This is a list of T cell receptor beta chains from one sample in a study of T cells in Graves' hyperthyroidism and ophthalmopathy. TCRdb re-called the multiplex PCR reads through MiXCR, storing one row per CDR3 protein. In the table there are 380,000 or so distinct CDR3 sequences, approximately 15% of which are singletons. Sequencing was performed on blood. These receptors all stem from a woman aged 25 to 39 with Graves' hyperthyroidism. CDR3s include the opening cysteine and the closing phenylalanine or tryptophan. Fields, in order: J gene, clone size, D gene, V gene, CDR3 protein, CDR3 DNA. A D gene is named only where the DNA matches it firmly. Clone size is stated in some rows and not others, as once, few, many or a class when expanded.

TRBJ2-7,many,.,TRBV15,CATSRRYGRGSYEQYF,TGTGCCACCAGCAGAAGGTACGGGAGAGGTTCCTACGAGCAGTACTTC
TRBJ2-7,many,.,TRBV20-1,CSAPSYGSNGPVYEQYF,TGCAGTGCTCCATCTTACGGGTCTAACGGGCCAGTCTACGAGCAGTACTTC
TRBJ1-1,many,TRBD1,TRBV30,CASTGGGRTEAFF,TGTGCCTCGACAGGGGGCGGAAGGACTGAAGCTTTCTTT
TRBJ1-1,few,.,TRBV18,CASSPSKTAVNTEAFF,TGTGCCAGCTCCCCTTCTAAGACAGCAGTGAACACTGAAGCTTTCTTT
TRBJ2-1,many,.,TRBV18,CASSRAGRFEQFF,TGTGCCAGCTCACGGGCGGGGCGTTTTGAGCAGTTCTTC
TRBJ2-7,many,.,TRBV7-3,CASSSTGLDEQYF,TGTGCCAGCAGCTCAACAGGGCTTGACGAGCAGTACTTC
TRBJ1-6,.,.,TRBV3-1,CASGQFRDPHSPLHF,TGTGCCAGCGGCCAATTCCGGGACCCACATTCACCCCTCCACTTT
TRBJ2-4,.,.,TRBV11-2,CASSLLEGGGDIQYF,TGTGCCAGCAGCCTCCTCGAGGGAGGGGGGGACATTCAGTACTTC
TRBJ1-1,few,.,TRBV6-1,CASSEAGGHTEAFF,TGTGCCAGCAGTGAAGCAGGGGGGCACACTGAAGCTTTCTTT
TRBJ2-1,.,TRBD2,TRBV20-1,CSARESAGGPHNEQFF,TGCAGTGCTAGAGAATCAGCGGGAGGGCCCCATAATGAGCAGTTCTTC
TRBJ2-6,.,.,TRBV4-1,CASSRNTGSGANVLTF,TGCGCCAGCAGCCGAAATACAGGGTCCGGGGCCAACGTCCTGACTTTC
TRBJ1-1,.,.,TRBV15,CATSRDATPNGVPGMNTEAFF,TGTGCCACCAGCAGAGACGCAACGCCGAACGGGGTACCGGGGATGAACACTGAAGCTTTCTTT
TRBJ1-2,many,TRBD1,TRBV7-8,CASSSGGGGYTF,TGTGCCAGCAGTTCAGGGGGCGGCGGCTACACCTTC
TRBJ1-4,.,.,TRBV28,CASSRRATNEKLFF,TGTGCCAGCAGTCGACGGGCAACTAATGAAAAACTGTTTTTT
TRBJ2-7,many,TRBD2,TRBV7-8,CASSSRDYHYEQYF,TGTGCCAGCAGCTCCCGGGACTATCACTACGAGCAGTACTTC
TRBJ1-4,few,.,TRBV3-1,CASSHAGEKLFF,TGTGCCAGCAGCCACGCCGGTGAAAAACTGTTTTTT
TRBJ2-4,few,.,TRBV7-9,CASNYYPTSIQYF,TGTGCCAGCAACTATTACCCGACCTCCATTCAGTACTTC
TRBJ2-7,many,.,TRBV20-1,CSARRNSYEQYF,TGCAGTGCTAGGCGGAACTCCTACGAGCAGTACTTC
TRBJ2-7,.,.,TRBV20-1,CSASFLGSSYEQYF,TGCAGTGCTAGTTTCCTTGGGAGCTCCTACGAGCAGTACTTC
TRBJ2-1,.,.,TRBV9,CASSVSAEQFF,TGTGCCAGCAGCGTATCGGCTGAGCAGTTCTTC
TRBJ2-7,few,TRBD2,TRBV20-1,CSGLVAGEIRDEQYF,TGCAGTGGATTAGTAGCGGGAGAGATTAGAGACGAGCAGTACTTC
TRBJ2-5,.,TRBD2,TRBV14,CASSQAGLADKKGQETQYF,TGTGCCAGCAGCCAAGCGGGACTAGCAGATAAAAAGGGACAAGAGACCCAGTACTTC
TRBJ2-1,.,TRBD2,TRBV10-2,CASSESRPSGSSYNEQFF,TGCGCCAGCAGTGAGAGCCGCCCTAGCGGGAGCTCCTACAATGAGCAGTTCTTC
TRBJ2-1,.,TRBD2,TRBV20-1,CSASREASYNEQFF,TGCAGTGCTTCGCGGGAGGCATCCTACAATGAGCAGTTCTTC
TRBJ2-7,many,.,TRBV11-2,CASSLARRGEQYF,TGTGCCAGCAGCTTAGCGAGACGGGGCGAGCAGTACTTC
TRBJ2-3,many,.,TRBV7-2,CASSLDRSPTDTQYF,TGTGCCAGCAGCTTAGACAGAAGCCCCACAGATACGCAGTATTTT
TRBJ2-7,few,TRBD1,TRBV5-1,CASSTGQSYEQYF,TGCGCCAGCAGCACGGGACAGAGCTACGAGCAGTACTTC
TRBJ2-1,many,.,TRBV11-2,CASSLELANEQFF,TGTGCCAGCAGCTTAGAGCTGGCCAATGAGCAGTTCTTC
TRBJ1-4,.,TRBD1,TRBV5-6,CASSLTTGTVNEKLFF,TGTGCCAGCAGCTTGACAACCGGGACAGTGAATGAAAAACTGTTTTTT
TRBJ2-7,.,.,TRBV28,CASSLGGLDEQYF,TGTGCCAGCAGCCTAGGGGGGCTCGACGAGCAGTACTTC
TRBJ1-4,many,TRBD1,TRBV6-1,CASSESHFGQGRSTNEKLFF,TGTGCCAGCAGTGAATCCCATTTCGGACAGGGACGATCAACTAATGAAAAACTGTTTTTT
TRBJ2-4,.,.,TRBV19,CASSGTPAGVGGKNIQYF,TGTGCCAGTAGTGGTACCCCCGCTGGGGTGGGGGGCAAAAACATTCAGTACTTC
TRBJ2-4,few,TRBD2,TRBV30,CAWSLTYLAGGPRDIQYF,TGTGCCTGGAGCCTCACTTACCTCGCGGGAGGGCCGCGGGACATTCAGTACTTC
TRBJ2-3,many,TRBD2,TRBV20-1,CSARDRSSGRQDTQYF,TGCAGTGCTAGAGATCGCAGTAGCGGGAGACAAGATACGCAGTATTTT
TRBJ2-1,many,.,TRBV12-3/TRBV12-4,CASSFAPHEQFF,TGTGCCAGCAGTTTTGCACCCCATGAGCAGTTCTTC
TRBJ1-3,many,.,TRBV7-2,CASSQHYGDGTIYF,TGTGCCAGCAGCCAGCACTACGGGGACGGCACCATATATTTT
TRBJ2-3,many,.,TRBV29-1,CSVRRGAADTQYF,TGCAGCGTGCGGAGGGGGGCAGCAGATACGCAGTATTTT
TRBJ2-4,few,TRBD2,TRBV12-3/TRBV12-4,CASSLVGSGVATKNIQYF,TGTGCCAGCAGTTTGGTGGGTAGCGGGGTGGCAACCAAAAACATTCAGTACTTC
TRBJ2-3,many,.,TRBV7-9,CASSLWSDTQYF,TGTGCCAGCAGCTTATGGTCAGATACGCAGTATTTT
TRBJ2-1,.,.,TRBV3-1,CATSRLNEQFF,TGTGCCACCTCTAGGCTCAATGAGCAGTTCTTC
TRBJ2-1,few,TRBD2,TRBV15,CATSLSGSVYNEQFF,TGTGCCACCAGCCTAAGCGGGAGCGTCTACAATGAGCAGTTCTTC
TRBJ2-2,many,.,TRBV28,CASRQRGIGELFF,TGTGCCAGCAGGCAACGGGGGATCGGGGAGCTGTTTTTT
TRBJ1-1,many,.,TRBV2,CASRPFGTEAFF,TGTGCCAGCAGACCATTCGGCACTGAAGCTTTCTTT
TRBJ2-7,few,.,TRBV5-1,CASSQDTGTVSEQYF,TGCGCCAGCAGCCAAGATACAGGGACGGTTTCCGAGCAGTACTTC
TRBJ2-5,many,.,TRBV28,CASSYIGAQETQYF,TGTGCCAGCAGTTATATAGGGGCCCAAGAGACCCAGTACTTC
TRBJ1-1,many,.,TRBV2,CASRRENTEAFF,TGTGCCAGCAGGCGGGAGAACACTGAAGCTTTCTTT
TRBJ2-5,many,.,TRBV12-3/TRBV12-4,CASTTAGVEETQYF,TGTGCCAGCACCACTGCAGGGGTTGAGGAGACCCAGTACTTC
TRBJ2-7,.,TRBD1,TRBV19,CASSRTGQDPSYEQYF,TGTGCCAGTAGTCGAACGGGACAGGACCCTTCCTACGAGCAGTACTTC